This T cell receptor beta chain was recorded in a study of T cell responses to AZD1222 COVID-19 vaccine (dated by TCRdb to the early 2020s). For context, the study as a whole: AZD1222 recipients given second doses at about 4 weeks or at about 12 weeks were pooled, since spike-specific TCR depth and breadth were not found to differ between the two schedules. A total of just over 230 trial participants underwent TCR sequencing, of whom about 200 had received two doses of AZD1222 and 26 had received two doses of the MenACWY control vaccine. Trial participants were enrolled by age into subgroups of 18-55, 56-69 and 70-plus years, and approximately 150, 30 and 60 TCR-sequenced participants, respectively, were included in these subgroups. The study at large found these results: After two AZD1222 doses, spike-specific TCR breadth and depth were significantly higher than at day 0 and than in MenACWY recipients. The 56-69-year group was small, and its depth increase did not reach significance, likely because of low power. CD4 TCRs associated with the vaccine covered the entire spike protein, and the dominant responses were in regions 160-218 and 743-854. Because no samples from the day 14 peak response were available, repertoires could be characterized only after the peak T cell response. Most participants were white British and females outnumbered males, and the authors suggested that clonal diversity may have been underestimated. Nearly half of unique spike-specific TCRs reportedly recognized epitopes outside regions mutated in the B.1.351 and B.1.1.7 variants. Conclusions about previously exposed vaccinees were limited because only six AZD1222 recipients were SARS-CoV-2 seropositive at baseline.

The CDR3 regions of human TCRbeta chains were subjected to immunosequencing. Regarding the original processing steps: Repertoire TCRs were checked for matches against a reference library of SARS-CoV-2-specific TCRs that had been generated using the MIRA antigen-specificity platform. Breadth was defined as the fraction of unique TCRs that were SARS-CoV-2-associated. Depth was defined as the fraction of total T cells that were SARS-CoV-2-associated. Using the MIRA data, every spike-specific TCR was mapped to the spike region that the TCR reacted to and assigned to either a CD4 or a CD8 class. Log10-transformed breadth and depth values were compared by one-way ANOVA with Sidak's multiple comparisons tests. In TCRdb, the immuneACCESS table is reduced to in-frame sequences with V and J assigned. These tables do not hold every clone; where another copy was compared, an unresolved V gene accounts for under half, and the others remain unexplained. The V and J calls and clone size were taken over from that table, and D and trimming were inferred from the DNA. Across this sample there are over 150,000 clones, with almost 90% seen only once. Of the sample, approximately 0.5% falls within the top ten clones.

The sample's time point label, in plain terms: baseline before first vaccination. Samples from vaccinated people were obtained from the UK trials COV001 and COV002, which included a single-blind randomized controlled phase 2/3 trial of AZD1222 (ChAdOx1 nCoV-19) in healthy adults. For TCRbeta chain sequencing, PBMC samples from trial participants were taken at day 0 and at day 28 after the second dose. Comment on this clone: Its antigen remains unidentified. No base-level quality is on record; no much larger clone is a single base apart.

The CDR3 starts with the cysteine, ends with the phenylalanine, and has 12 residues. The only DNA kept is the CDR3, 36 bases in frame from the first base. V sheds 5 bases and J sheds 14 bases, leaving 17 bases between their ends. Sequences SEHNR (CDR1) and FQNEAQ (CDR2) are obtained from the germline V gene (reference sequence). This receptor was taken from an adult in good health. The rearranged chain carries TRBV7-9 and TRBJ2-3, with the D gene not clear enough to name. Here the sequenced sample was peripheral blood, taken on day 0 of AZD1222 vaccination. The nucleotide sequence reads as follows: TGTGCCAGCAGCCTAGAAGAAAGGCTGCCGTATTTT. It is translated as CASSLEERLPYF.